This T cell receptor (beta chain) originates from a study of blood T cell repertoires in COVID-19 (dated by TCRdb to the early 2020s). Study-level background: Collaborator samples came from the United States, Italy and Spain and covered acute and convalescent phases of COVID-19. The prospective study material was composed of cDNA or gDNA derived from T cells, B-cell-depleted T cells, or PBMCs. Deeply sampled blood TCRbeta repertoires from subjects exposed to, actively infected with, or recovered from COVID-19 were included in the dataset. The repertoires were made available in a free public database intended to serve as a resource for research on the immune response to SARS-CoV-2. Samples were obtained from the ongoing ImmuneRACE study (first 160 participants) and from over 1,000 subjects provided by 6 global collaborators. Sample metadata almost always included a de-identified subject ID, COVID-19 status, age in years and sex. HLA class I and class II types, where available, came from metadata supplied by the sample provider rather than from assay-based typing. The paper's findings and limits, for the study overall: The quantity of clinical and demographic metadata differed by source and by participant and was supplied without curation.

TCRbeta CDR3 regions were amplified from genomic DNA using the immunoSEQ Assay, a bias-controlled multiplex PCR. The paper's data handling went like this. The number of nucleated cells in each sample was estimated by amplification of reference gene primers within the assay. To quantify the absolute abundance of each unique TCRbeta CDR3 rearrangement, sequence reads were collapsed and filtered. For each sample, productive Simpson clonality was calculated as the square root of Simpson's diversity index over productive rearrangements. Not all clones reach the TCRdb copy of this immuneACCESS table, which keeps in-frame sequences only. Checked studies attribute under half of the gap to unresolved V genes and leave the rest unexplained. Clone size and V and J calls were adopted from that table, with D and trimming inferred from the DNA. The sample table lists roughly 150,000 clones, about 84% of them with a count of one. About 5% of the sample belongs to the ten largest clones.

The collaborating institutions used their own protocols to collect whole blood in K2EDTA tubes. For TCRbeta analysis, collaborators shipped samples in one of three forms: frozen whole blood, isolated PBMCs, or DNA extracted from either of those sample types. About this clone itself: What antigen it recognizes has not been identified. Base qualities are not provided; no much larger clone lies one nucleotide away.

This TCR was recovered from a woman aged 45-65 years with acute or convalescent COVID-19. The sample consisted of peripheral blood.

The CDR3 corresponds to CAISELGSGANVLTF. The DNA is as follows: TGTGCCATCAGTGAACTTGGCTCTGGGGCCAACGTCCTGACTTTC. In this chain, TRBV10-3 is recombined with TRBJ2-6; the D segment cannot be called with confidence. V and J are truncated by 3 bases and 0 bases respectively, leaving an intervening sequence of 6 bases. Including cysteine and phenylalanine, the CDR3 has 15 amino acids. The sequence is cut down to CDR3 DNA, 45 bases in frame from base 1. Based on the germline V gene, the CDR1 and CDR2 sequences are ENHRY and SYGVKD.